One and the same sample provided the 20 T cell receptor beta chains below, sequenced in a study of blood T cell repertoires in COVID-19. TCRdb keeps only in-frame clones here, not all; method: immunoSEQ multiplex PCR. This sample has about 170,000 clones; over 70% occur once, and the top ten carry around 3.6%. Sequencing was performed on PBMCs or T cells enriched from blood (not recorded which). The receptors come from a woman between 50 and 59 years old in a cohort exposed to, infected with or recovered from COVID-19 (not recorded which).

The CDR3 DNA reads TGTGCCAGCAGCTTTAGGACAGGAGATTCTTACACTGAAGCTTTCTTT. It codes for CASSFRTGDSYTEAFF. The chain joins TRBV7-9 to TRBJ1-1, with 7 bases that match TRBD1. Germline V CDR1 and CDR2: SEHNR, FQNEAQ (reference sequence). V shed 3 bases, J shed 3 bases, and the junction held 10 bases outside the gene matches. The CDR3 has 16 residues. Variable domain in full (rest from reference TRBV7-9 and TRBJ1-1): DTGVSQNPRHKITKRGQNVTFRCDPISEHNRLYWYRQTLGQGPEFLTYFQNEAQLEKSRLLSDRFSAERPKGSFSTLEIQRTEQGDSAMYLCASSFRTGDSYTEAFFGQGTRLTVV.

This clone occurred a few times. The chain joins TRBV5-1 to TRBJ2-3, with 8 bases identical to TRBD2. V trimming: 4 bases; J trimming: 4 bases; junction bases outside the gene matches: 11. The CDR3 sequence is 16 residues long. Germline values: CDR1 SGHRS, CDR2 YFSETQ. CDR3 in amino acids: CASSPNLSGSSDTQYF. CDR3 nucleotide sequence: TGCGCCAGCAGCCCTAATCTCAGCGGGAGTTCAGATACGCAGTATTTT.

The gene calls are TRBV6-1 and TRBJ2-5, with TRBD1 identical over 7 bases. This CDR3 is built from 15 residues. Germline loops: CDR1 MNHNS, CDR2 SASEGT. V lost 3 bases to trimming and J lost 2 bases; unmatched junction nucleotides: 6. In nucleotides, the CDR3 is TGTGCCAGCAGTGACGCGAACAGGGGTCAAGAGACCCAGTACTTC. It encodes CASSDANRGQETQYF.

The chain links TRBV18 to TRBJ1-1, with D uncertain. CDR1 KGHSH and CDR2 LQKENI come from the germline V gene. Trimming stripped 6 bases from V and 0 bases from J, with 5 bases between. This CDR3 spans 12 amino acids. The CDR3 loop reads CASSTVNTEAFF. CDR3 coding DNA: TGTGCCAGCTCCACAGTGAACACTGAAGCTTTCTTT. Combining the CDR3 with reference TRBV18 and TRBJ1-1 gives the whole variable domain NAGVMQNPRHLVRRRGQEARLRCSPMKGHSHVYWYRQLPEEGLKFMVYLQKENIIDESGMPKERFSAEFPKEGPSILRIQQVVRGDSAAYFCASSTVNTEAFFGQGTRLTVV.

This chain connects TRBV11-3 to TRBJ2-2, with TRBD2 matching 8 bases. V was clipped by 5 bases and J by 1 base; unmatched bases: 12. Germline-derived CDR1 and CDR2 are SGHNT and YENEEA. This CDR3 contains 18 residues. The CDR3 nucleotides are TGTGCCAGCAGCCCACTTTCGGCGGGGGGCGAGAACACCGGGGAGCTGTTTTTT. Protein sequence: CASSPLSAGGENTGELFF. The full variable domain, with the rest looked up from reference TRBV11-3 and TRBJ2-2, is EAGVVQSPRYKIIEKKQPVAFWCNPISGHNTLYWYLQNLGQGPELLIRYENEEAVDDSQLPKDRFSAERLKGVDSTLKIQPAELGDSAVYLCASSPLSAGGENTGELFFGEGSRLTVL.

V gene TRBV6-5 combines with J gene TRBJ1-5; tentatively, D is TRBD1 (5 bases). Germline values: CDR1 MNHEY, CDR2 SVGAGI. The CDR3 consists of 14 residues. V lost 0 bases and J lost 9, with 12 bases in between. This chain's CDR3 is CASSYSSGYRPQHF. In nucleotides, the CDR3 is TGTGCCAGCAGTTACTCTTCAGGGTATAGGCCCCAGCATTTT.

This clone was observed a few times. The chain has TRBV2 and TRBJ1-2; D may be TRBD1 (6 bases). The CDR3 extends over 15 amino acids. Trimming removed 1 base at V and 2 bases at J, with 11 bases between. Germline loops: CDR1 SNHLY, CDR2 FYNNEI. The CDR3 spells CASSEDHRVNYGYTF. The CDR3 DNA is TGTGCCAGCAGTGAAGATCACAGGGTCAACTATGGCTACACCTTC.

This clone was seen only once. The V gene is TRBV29-1, the J gene TRBJ1-4, with a possible D match to TRBD1 (6 bases). With 6 bases removed from V and 4 bases from J, the gap between germline ends came to 12 bases. Germline V lookup: CDR1 SQVTM, CDR2 ANQGSEA. This CDR3 is 13 amino acids long. In DNA, the CDR3 is TGCAGCGTCCGGGAAGGGGGTAATGAAAAACTGTTTTTT. Translation gives CSVREGGNEKLFF.

This clone was observed once. The chain uses TRBV5-1 and TRBJ2-2, with D perhaps TRBD1 (6 bases). Germline CDR1 SGHRS, CDR2 YFSETQ. This CDR3 has 14 amino acids. V was cut by 4 bases and J by 3 bases, with 10 bases left in between. The CDR3 spells CASSNPGDTGELFF. CDR3 coding DNA: TGCGCCAGCAGCAACCCAGGGGACACCGGGGAGCTGTTTTTT. The variable domain in full, with the rest retrieved from reference TRBV5-1 and TRBJ2-2, is KAGVTQTPRYLIKTRGQQVTLSCSPISGHRSVSWYQQTPGQGLQFLFEYFSETQRNKGNFPGRFSGRQFSNSRSEMNVSTLELGDSALYLCASSNPGDTGELFFGEGSRLTVL.

This clone was detected once. Relative to the germline gene, one junction end is altered; a read error may explain this. V is TRBV5-1 and J is TRBJ1-3; D uncertain. Germline values: CDR1 SGHRS, CDR2 YFSETQ. The CDR3 contains 13 residues. The CDR3 bases are TGCGCCAGCAGCTTGAACTCTCGAAACACCATATATTTT. It is translated as CASSLNSRNTIYF.

The gene calls are TRBV6-1 and TRBJ1-2; the D is unclear. CDR3 length equals 17 residues. Germline-derived CDR1 and CDR2 are MNHNS and SASEGT. With 3 bases removed from V and 3 bases from J, the gap between germline ends came to 20 bases. This chain's CDR3 is CASSDTATRTSYYGYTF. DNA of the CDR3: TGTGCCAGCAGTGATACAGCGACGAGGACTTCGTACTATGGCTACACCTTC.

A single count supports this clone. The rearrangement uses TRBV19 and TRBJ2-7; the D gene is possibly TRBD2 (7 bases). The V gene's germline CDR1 is LNHDA and CDR2 SQIVND (reference sequence). The CDR3 consists of 14 residues. Deletions cut 6 bases from V and 2 bases from J, with 14 bases between. The CDR3 loop is CASSLKGGPYEQYF. The CDR3 DNA follows: TGTGCCAGTAGCCTCAAGGGGGGGCCCTACGAGCAGTACTTC.

This chain joins TRBV24-1 and TRBJ1-1; D is perhaps TRBD1 (6 bases). V was shortened by 7 bases and J by 9 bases, with 17 bases between the two germline ends. CDR1 and CDR2 from the germline V gene are KGHDR and SFDVKD. CDR3 length: 13 amino acids. The CDR3 coding sequence is TGTGCCACCAGGGGACAAGGTGAGGGGAAAGCTTTCTTT. It codes for CATRGQGEGKAFF.

The chain recombines TRBV7-9 with TRBJ2-3; perhaps TRBD1 as D (6 bases). The CDR3 is 15 amino acids. Trimming took 4 bases from V and 0 from J, leaving 11 bases between them. In germline, CDR1 is SEHNR, CDR2 FQNEAQ (reference sequence). The CDR3 reads CASSSGTLSTDTQYF. The CDR3 coding sequence is TGTGCCAGCAGCTCCGGGACACTCAGCACAGATACGCAGTATTTT.

V usage is TRBV10-1 and J usage is TRBJ1-5; D is uncertain. The CDR3 is made up of 13 amino acids. The germline V gene has CDR1 WNHNN and CDR2 SYGVQD (reference sequence). Trimming shortened V by 6 bases and J by 3 bases, and 9 bases separated the two germline ends. In nucleotides, the CDR3 is TGCGCCAGCAGGCAGAGGGTCAATCAGCCCCAGCATTTT. It translates to CASRQRVNQPQHF.

This clone came up a few times. This chain links TRBV5-1 with TRBJ2-2, with 8 bases matching TRBD1. With V trimmed by 4 bases and J by 6 bases, 5 bases remained unmatched. CDR3 length: 14 amino acids. Germline loops: CDR1 SGHRS, CDR2 YFSETQ. The CDR3 sequence is CASSEGQEAGELFF. The CDR3 DNA follows: TGCGCCAGCAGCGAGGGACAGGAGGCCGGGGAGCTGTTTTTT.

The chain couples TRBV2 to TRBJ1-5; no reliable D call. Germline assignment: CDR1 SNHLY and CDR2 FYNNEI. This CDR3 spans 14 amino acids. The V end was cut by 4 bases, the J end by 3 bases, with 10 bases between. The CDR3 DNA sequence: TGTGCCAGCAGTGGCGTCCTTGCCAATCAGCCCCAGCATTTT. This sequence encodes CASSGVLANQPQHF.

CDR3 in amino acids: CASSPSTNYGYTF. CDR3 sequence (DNA): TGTGCCAGCAGCCCCTCTACTAACTATGGCTACACCTTC. The chain has TRBV7-9 and TRBJ1-2; the D is unclear. Germline V gives CDR1 SEHNR, CDR2 FQNEAQ (reference sequence). V was trimmed by 5 bases and J by 0 bases, leaving 7 bases between them. The CDR3 loop spans 13 amino acids.

The CDR3 coding sequence is TGTGCCTGGAGTGCCGGGACAGGGGGCTCTGAAAAACTGTTTTTT. It is translated as CAWSAGTGGSEKLFF. The rearrangement uses TRBV30 and TRBJ1-4, with 12 bases aligning to TRBD1. V shed 1 base and J 7 bases; nucleotides not matched to a gene: 4. Germline V gene lookup returns CDR1 GTSNPN and CDR2 SVGIG (reference sequence). The length of the CDR3 is 15 residues. Full variable domain (outside the CDR3, taken from reference TRBV30 and TRBJ1-4): SQTIHQWPATLVQPVGSPLSLECTVEGTSNPNLYWYRQAAGRGLQLLFYSVGIGQISSEVPQNLSASRPQDRQFILSSKKLLLSDSGFYLCAWSAGTGGSEKLFFGSGTQLSVL.

The chain couples TRBV7-9 to TRBJ2-7, with 12 bases aligning to TRBD1. J lost 7 bases, V lost 3 bases, and 7 bases had no gene match. Germline-derived CDR1 and CDR2 are SEHNR and FQNEAQ (reference sequence). This CDR3 has 15 amino acids. CDR3 sequence reads: CASSFRGQGAEEQYF. The CDR3 region has the DNA TGTGCCAGCAGCTTCCGGGGACAGGGGGCAGAGGAGCAGTACTTC.